These 13 T cell receptor beta chains were sequenced from one sample in a study of technical replicates of blood from a few donors. Here immunoSEQ multiplex PCR was the method, and the copy in TCRdb shows in-frame clones only, minus some. Of more than 75,000 clones in the sample, roughly 95% are singletons; the top ten hold about 0.39%. Source material: T cells isolated from PBMCs. The receptors come from a human donor in good health.

V and J are TRBV7-8 and TRBJ1-5, with 8 bases lining up with TRBD1. Trimming took 5 bases from V and 2 from J; bases not matched to a gene: 5. The V gene's germline CDR1 is SGHVS and CDR2 FQNEAQ. The CDR3 is 15 amino acids. CDR3 bases: TGTGCCAGCAGCCTTACAGGGGGGCGCAATCAGCCCCAGCATTTT. The encoded protein is CASSLTGGRNQPQHF.

The rearrangement joins TRBV19 to TRBJ1-1, with D tentatively TRBD1 (5 bases). The V gene's germline CDR1 is LNHDA and CDR2 SQIVND (reference sequence). Trimming removed 3 bases at V and 3 bases at J, with 8 bases between. The length of the CDR3 is 13 residues. The CDR3 protein is CASSMTGDTEAFF. In DNA, the CDR3 is TGTGCCAGTAGTATGACGGGGGACACTGAAGCTTTCTTT.

In DNA form, the CDR3 reads TGTGCCAGCAGTCCTAGAGACAGGGGGGGCTACACCTTC. It translates to CASSPRDRGGYTF. This chain links TRBV28 with TRBJ1-2, with TRBD1 identical over 9 bases. The V segment lost 5 bases and the J segment 8 bases; nucleotides outside the gene matches: 6. In germline, CDR1 is MDHEN, CDR2 SYDVKM. CDR3 length: 13 amino acids.

The V call is TRBV28, the J call TRBJ2-7; 9 nucleotides align to TRBD1. The germline V gene encodes CDR1 MDHEN and CDR2 SYDVKM. Trimming cost V 4 bases and J 3 bases; bases outside gene matches: 22. CDR3 length equals 20 residues. Here the CDR3 DNA reads TGTGCCAGCAGTTCCAGCTCCGGGACAGGGCTATATCGGGAAAACTACGAGCAGTACTTC. It is translated as CASSSSSGTGLYRENYEQYF.

The rearrangement links TRBV7-8 to TRBJ2-7, with 9 bases aligning to TRBD1. The CDR3 sequence is 14 residues long. The germline V gene encodes CDR1 SGHVS and CDR2 FQNEAQ. The ends lost 4 bases at V and 4 bases at J; junction bases unmatched: 5. CDR3 DNA: TGTGCCAGCAGCTCAGGACAGGGGATTTACGAGCAGTACTTC. Translated: CASSSGQGIYEQYF. Filled out from reference TRBV7-8 and TRBJ2-7, the complete variable domain reads GAGVSQSPRYKVAKRGQDVALRCDPISGHVSLFWYQQALGQGPEFLTYFQNEAQLDKSGLPSDRFFAERPEGSVSTLKIQRTQQEDSAVYLCASSSGQGIYEQYFGPGTRLTVT.

The chain joins TRBV9 to TRBJ2-2; D is possibly TRBD2 (6 bases). The CDR3 spans 14 residues. Trimming left V 2 bases short and J 6 bases short, with 11 bases between. Germline V gives CDR1 SGDLS, CDR2 YYNGEE. The CDR3 DNA follows: TGTGCCAGCAGCGTCCCCGGGGGTCCCGGGGAGCTGTTTTTT. Amino acids: CASSVPGGPGELFF.

This clone appeared once. The rearrangement uses TRBV7-2 and TRBJ1-1; possible D gene TRBD1, 5 bases. The ends were cut back, 2 bases at V and 0 bases at J, with 10 bases in the middle. Germline values: CDR1 SGHTA, CDR2 FQGNSA. This CDR3 has 15 amino acids. The CDR3 DNA is TGTGCCAGCAGCTTAAGGGGCCCAATGAACACTGAAGCTTTCTTT. Its translation is CASSLRGPMNTEAFF.

The chain links TRBV27 to TRBJ1-5, with D maybe TRBD1 (6 bases). Germline values: CDR1 MNHEY, CDR2 SMNVEV (reference sequence). V was pared by 2 bases and J by 6 bases, with 14 bases between. The CDR3 runs to 15 residues. The CDR3 DNA reads TGTGCCAGCAGTTTAGCGTTGTCAGGGGTTCAGCCCCAGCATTTT. Translation: CASSLALSGVQPQHF.

The V gene is TRBV6-5, the J gene TRBJ2-7, with 10 bases lining up with TRBD2. After removal of 0 bases from V and 3 bases from J, the junction contained 5 bases not matched to a gene. CDR1 and CDR2 (germline): MNHEY, SVGAGI. CDR3 size: 16 residues. CDR3 protein: CASSYSSGRAIYEQYF. The DNA of the CDR3 is TGTGCCAGCAGTTACTCGAGCGGGAGGGCAATCTACGAGCAGTACTTC.

The chain combines TRBV4-1 with TRBJ2-2; D gene unclear. This CDR3 contains 17 residues. V lost 3 bases, J lost 0 bases, and 14 bases lay in between. Germline CDR1 and CDR2: MGHRA and YSYEKL. The CDR3 loop is CASSHKSEPTNTGELFF. In DNA, the CDR3 is TGCGCCAGCAGCCACAAATCGGAGCCCACGAACACCGGGGAGCTGTTTTTT.

This chain uses TRBV7-9 with TRBJ1-1, with 7 bases fitting TRBD1. The CDR3 totals 15 residues. V shed 3 bases, J shed 6 bases, and the junction held 10 bases outside the gene matches. The germline V gene has CDR1 SEHNR and CDR2 FQNEAQ (reference sequence). CDR3 bases: TGTGCCAGCAGCTTCCAGACAGGGTTGGTTGCTGAAGCTTTCTTT. This translates into CASSFQTGLVAEAFF.

The V call is TRBV12-5, the J call TRBJ1-2; D call uncertain. Germline values: CDR1 LGHNT, CDR2 FRNRAP. Trimming removed 5 bases from V and 5 bases from J, with 18 bases in between. CDR3 length: 15 amino acids. CDR3 DNA: TGTGCTAGTGGTCGCGACTCGAGGGTCCCTTATGGCTACACCTTC. It is translated as CASGRDSRVPYGYTF.

The chain employs TRBV5-1 and TRBJ1-2; D perhaps matches TRBD1 (6 bases). The germline gives CDR1 SGHRS, CDR2 YFSETQ. Trimming left V 0 bases short and J 8 bases short, with 11 bases between. This CDR3 has 13 amino acids. The CDR3 here is CASSLAGVDGYTF. The DNA of the CDR3 is TGCGCCAGCAGCTTGGCAGGGGTTGACGGCTACACCTTC.